This T cell receptor (beta chain) was obtained from a study of CD8+CD57+ T cells in acquired aplastic anemia. As to this clonotype: A much bigger clone sits one base away, suggesting this may be a read error.

Template material for TCR beta VDJ and CDR3 profiling consisted of genomic DNA. TCRdb re-called the reads through MiXCR, storing one row per CDR3 protein. This sample yields some 220,000 distinct CDR3 sequences, of which around 32% are seen a single time; 1.1% belongs to the top ten. The sample consisted of sorted CD4+, CD8+, or CD8+CD57+ T cells (not recorded which) from PBMCs. The sequence derives from a human donor in good health, serving as a control.

The CDR3 nucleotides are TGTGCCAGCAGCTTAGGCATGAGCACAGATACGCAGTATTTT. This codes for CASSLGMSTDTQYF. The gene calls are TRBV7-3 and TRBJ2-3; D ambiguous. V was pared by 2 bases and J by 0 bases, with 6 bases between. CDR1 and CDR2 (germline): SGHTA, FQGTGA. The CDR3 covers 14 residues.